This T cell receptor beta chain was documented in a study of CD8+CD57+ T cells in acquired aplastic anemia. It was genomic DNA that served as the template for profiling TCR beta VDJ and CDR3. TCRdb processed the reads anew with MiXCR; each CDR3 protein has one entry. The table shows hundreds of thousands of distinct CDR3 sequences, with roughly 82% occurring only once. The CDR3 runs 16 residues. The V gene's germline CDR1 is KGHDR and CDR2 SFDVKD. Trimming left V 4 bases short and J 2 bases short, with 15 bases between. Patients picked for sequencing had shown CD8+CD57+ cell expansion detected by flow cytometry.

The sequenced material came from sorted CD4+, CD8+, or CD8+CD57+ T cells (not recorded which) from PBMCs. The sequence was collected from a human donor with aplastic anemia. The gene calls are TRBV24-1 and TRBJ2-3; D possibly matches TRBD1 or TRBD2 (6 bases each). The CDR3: CATSEGGQRNTDTQYF. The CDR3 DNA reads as TGTGCCACCAGTGAGGGAGGACAGAGGAACACAGATACGCAGTATTTT.